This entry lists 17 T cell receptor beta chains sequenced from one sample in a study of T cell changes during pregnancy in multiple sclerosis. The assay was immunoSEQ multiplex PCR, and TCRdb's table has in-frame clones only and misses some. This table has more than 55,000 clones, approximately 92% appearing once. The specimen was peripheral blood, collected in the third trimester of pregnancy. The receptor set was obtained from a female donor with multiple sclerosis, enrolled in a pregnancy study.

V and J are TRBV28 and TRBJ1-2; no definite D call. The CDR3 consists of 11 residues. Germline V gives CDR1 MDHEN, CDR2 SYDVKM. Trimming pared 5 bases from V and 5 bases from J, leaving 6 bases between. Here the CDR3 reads CASSRTYGYTF. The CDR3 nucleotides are TGTGCCAGCAGTCGTACTTATGGCTACACCTTC.

The CDR3 loop is CASNHPPGQGTYEQYF. The CDR3 DNA reads TGTGCCAGCAACCATCCTCCGGGACAGGGGACCTACGAGCAGTACTTC. This chain uses TRBV11-2 with TRBJ2-7; 10 bases match TRBD1. Germline trimming cut 7 bases from V and 2 bases from J; bases unmatched to any gene: 11. CDR3 size: 16 residues. The V gene's germline CDR1 is SGHAT and CDR2 FQNNGV.

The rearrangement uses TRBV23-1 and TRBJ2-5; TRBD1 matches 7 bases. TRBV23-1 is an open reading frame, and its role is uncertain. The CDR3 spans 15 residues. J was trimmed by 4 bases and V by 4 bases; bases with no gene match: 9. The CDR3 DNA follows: TGCGCCAGCAGTCCTCTGGCGAGGGGGCGAGAGACCCAGTACTTC. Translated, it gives CASSPLARGRETQYF.

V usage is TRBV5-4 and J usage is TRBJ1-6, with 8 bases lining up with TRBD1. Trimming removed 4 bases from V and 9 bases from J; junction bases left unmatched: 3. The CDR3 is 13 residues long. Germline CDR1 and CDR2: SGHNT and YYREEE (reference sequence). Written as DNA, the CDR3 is TGTGCCAGCAGCGTTACAGGGGGTTCACCCCTCCACTTT. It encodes CASSVTGGSPLHF.

CDR3 loop: CASSPGGADHNEQFF. CDR3 nucleotides: TGTGCCAGCAGCCCGGGGGGGGCTGACCACAATGAGCAGTTCTTC. The gene calls are TRBV5-4 and TRBJ2-1; 8 bases are shared with TRBD2. This CDR3 is built from 15 residues. Germline CDR1 and CDR2: SGHNT and YYREEE (reference sequence). V trimming: 4 bases; J trimming: 5 bases; junction bases outside the gene matches: 8.

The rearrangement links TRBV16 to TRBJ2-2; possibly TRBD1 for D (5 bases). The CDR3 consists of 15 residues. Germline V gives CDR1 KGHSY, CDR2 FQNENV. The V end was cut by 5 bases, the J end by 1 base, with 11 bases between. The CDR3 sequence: CASSALTGNTGELFF. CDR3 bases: TGTGCCAGCAGCGCGCTCACAGGGAACACCGGGGAGCTGTTTTTT.

As DNA, the CDR3 is TGTGCCAGCAGCACCGCGGGACAGTTATCAGATACGCAGTATTTT. Protein sequence: CASSTAGQLSDTQYF. J is TRBJ2-3 and V is TRBV9; perhaps TRBD1 as D (7 bases). CDR3 length equals 15 residues. Deletions cut 4 bases from V and 4 bases from J, with 16 bases between. Germline CDR1 is SGDLS and CDR2 is YYNGEE.

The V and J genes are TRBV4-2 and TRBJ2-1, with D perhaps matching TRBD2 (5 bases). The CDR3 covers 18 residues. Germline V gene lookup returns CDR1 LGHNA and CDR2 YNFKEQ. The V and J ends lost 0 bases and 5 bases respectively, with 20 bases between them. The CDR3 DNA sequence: TGTGCCAGCAGCCAAGATCCCTTCGTGGCTAGCTTCCACAATGAGCAGTTCTTC. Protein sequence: CASSQDPFVASFHNEQFF.

CDR3 DNA: TGTGCCAGCAGTCTAATGCCCTCTGGAAACACCATATATTTT. Protein product: CASSLMPSGNTIYF. This sequence joins TRBV28 and TRBJ1-3, with no clear D. The V gene lost 5 bases and the J gene lost 0 bases, with 8 bases spanning the gap. The germline CDR1 and CDR2 sequences are MDHEN and SYDVKM. CDR3 length equals 14 residues.

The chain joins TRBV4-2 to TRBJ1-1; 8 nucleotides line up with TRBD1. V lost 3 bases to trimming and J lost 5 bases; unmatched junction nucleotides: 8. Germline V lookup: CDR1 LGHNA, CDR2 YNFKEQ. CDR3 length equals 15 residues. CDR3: CASSQSRGLGTEAFF. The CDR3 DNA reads TGTGCCAGCAGCCAGAGCAGGGGGCTGGGGACTGAAGCTTTCTTT.

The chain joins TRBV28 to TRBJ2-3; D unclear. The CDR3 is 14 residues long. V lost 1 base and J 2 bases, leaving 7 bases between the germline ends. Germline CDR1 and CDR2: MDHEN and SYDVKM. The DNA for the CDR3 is TGTGCCAGCAGTTTATCCAGACTCACAGATACGCAGTATTTT. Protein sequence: CASSLSRLTDTQYF.

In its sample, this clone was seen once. Here the CDR3 reads CASSQTSYGYTF. CDR3 in DNA: TGCGCCAGCAGCCAGACTTCCTATGGCTACACCTTC. The chain uses TRBV4-1 and TRBJ1-2; D is undetermined. This CDR3 contains 12 residues. V lost 3 bases, J lost 4 bases, and 6 bases lay in between. From germline, CDR1 is MGHRA and CDR2 YSYEKL.

The CDR3 DNA follows: TGTGCCATCAGTGAGTCGAAAGGGGCTTTCGGAGGGGCAGATACGCAGTATTTT. This encodes CAISESKGAFGGADTQYF. This rearrangement joins TRBV10-3 to TRBJ2-3; the D gene is possibly TRBD2 (6 bases). The CDR3 is 18 residues long. Germline V gene sequence: CDR1 ENHRY, CDR2 SYGVKD. The V and J ends lost 0 bases and 4 bases respectively, with 20 bases between them.

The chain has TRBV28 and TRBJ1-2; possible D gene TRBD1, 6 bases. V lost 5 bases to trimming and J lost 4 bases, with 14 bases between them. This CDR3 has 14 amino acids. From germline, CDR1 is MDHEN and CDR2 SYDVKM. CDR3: CASSLRTALYGYTF. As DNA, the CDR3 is TGTGCCAGCAGTCTTCGGACAGCCCTCTATGGCTACACCTTC.

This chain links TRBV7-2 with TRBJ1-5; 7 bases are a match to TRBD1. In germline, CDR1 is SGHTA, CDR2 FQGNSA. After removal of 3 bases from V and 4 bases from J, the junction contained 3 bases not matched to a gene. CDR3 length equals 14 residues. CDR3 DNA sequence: TGTGCCAGCAGCTTCTCGACAGGGAATCAGCCCCAGCATTTT. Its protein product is CASSFSTGNQPQHF. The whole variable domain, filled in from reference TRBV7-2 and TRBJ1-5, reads GAGVSQSPSNKVTEKGKDVELRCDPISGHTALYWYRQSLGQGLEFLIYFQGNSAPDKSGLPSDRFSAERTGGSVSTLTIQRTQQEDSAVYLCASSFSTGNQPQHFGDGTRLSIL.

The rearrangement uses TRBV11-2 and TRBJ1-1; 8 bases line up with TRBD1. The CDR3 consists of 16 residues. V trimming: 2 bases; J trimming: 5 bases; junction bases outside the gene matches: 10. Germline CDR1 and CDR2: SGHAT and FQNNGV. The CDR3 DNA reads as TGTGCCAGCAGCTTATGGGACAGGACCTGGGGGACTGAAGCTTTCTTT. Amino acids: CASSLWDRTWGTEAFF.

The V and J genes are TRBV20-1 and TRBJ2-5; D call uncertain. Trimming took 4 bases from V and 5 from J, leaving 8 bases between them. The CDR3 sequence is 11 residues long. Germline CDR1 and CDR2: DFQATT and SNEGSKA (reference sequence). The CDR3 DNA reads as TGCAGTGCTACACTAAGTGAGACCCAGTACTTC. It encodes CSATLSETQYF.